This TCR beta chain was captured in a study of Graves' ophthalmopathy and Graves' hyperthyroidism. Only a few counts were recorded for this clonotype. CDR1 and CDR2 from the germline V gene are MDHEN and SYDVKM. The CDR3 consists of 16 residues. J was trimmed by 8 bases and V by 6 bases; bases with no gene match: 15. Transcripts of RNA were the source for amplifying TCR beta CDR3 regions. HTBI primers primed a first-round RT-PCR, and a second-round multiplex PCR followed. MiXCR was run by TCRdb on the multiplex PCR reads, yielding one entry per CDR3 protein. The sample carries about 220,000 distinct CDR3 sequences, around a fifth recorded once.

The V and J genes are TRBV28 and TRBJ2-2; TRBD2 matches at 7 bases. This sequence was found in a woman aged 50 to 60 with Graves' ophthalmopathy. The sample consisted of peripheral blood. The CDR3 here is CASSFTMGEGSGELFF. The CDR3 bases are TGTGCCAGCAGCTTTACCATGGGGGAGGGTTCTGGGGAGCTGTTTTTT.